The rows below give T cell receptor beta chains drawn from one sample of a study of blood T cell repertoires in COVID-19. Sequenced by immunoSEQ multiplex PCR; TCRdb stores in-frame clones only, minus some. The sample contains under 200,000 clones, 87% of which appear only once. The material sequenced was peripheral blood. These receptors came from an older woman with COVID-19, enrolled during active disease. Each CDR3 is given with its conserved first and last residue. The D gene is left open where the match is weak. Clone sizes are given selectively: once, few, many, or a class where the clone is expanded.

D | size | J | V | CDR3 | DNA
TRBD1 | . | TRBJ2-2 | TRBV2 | CASSVDRGLHTGELFF | TGTGCCAGCAGTGTCGACAGGGGGCTTCACACCGGGGAGCTGTTTTTT
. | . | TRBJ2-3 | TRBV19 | CASSIRPGGVTDTQYF | TGTGCCAGTAGTATTCGCCCCGGGGGAGTCACAGATACGCAGTATTTT
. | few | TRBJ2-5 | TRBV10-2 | CATSLRDNQETQYF | TGCGCCACCTCCCTACGGGACAACCAAGAGACCCAGTACTTC
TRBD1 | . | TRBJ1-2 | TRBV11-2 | CASSLYRGIYGYTF | TGTGCCAGCAGCTTATACAGGGGGATCTATGGCTACACCTTC
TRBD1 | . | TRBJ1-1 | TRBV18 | CASSPDRGMNTEAFF | TGTGCCAGCTCACCAGACAGGGGGATGAACACTGAAGCTTTCTTT
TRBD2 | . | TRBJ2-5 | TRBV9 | CASSPREAGGETQYF | TGTGCCAGCAGCCCTCGAGAAGCGGGAGGAGAGACCCAGTACTTC
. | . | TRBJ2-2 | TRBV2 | CASRTDRNTGELFF | TGTGCCAGCCGTACCGACAGAAACACCGGGGAGCTGTTTTTT
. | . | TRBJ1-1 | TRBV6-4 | CASSAEAGLMNTEAFF | TGTGCCAGCAGCGCCGAGGCAGGGCTCATGAACACTGAAGCTTTCTTT
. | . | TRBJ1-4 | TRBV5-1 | CASSLGQTTNEKLFF | TGCGCCAGCAGCTTGGGACAAACAACTAATGAAAAACTGTTTTTT
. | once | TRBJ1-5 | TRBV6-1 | CASSENPGNQPQHF | TGTGCCAGCAGTGAGAACCCGGGGAATCAGCCCCAGCATTTT
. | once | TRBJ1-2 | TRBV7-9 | CASSLSNNYGYTF | TGTGCCAGCAGCTTATCAAATAACTATGGCTACACCTTC
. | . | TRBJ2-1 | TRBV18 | CASSPPVTAYNEQFF | TGTGCCAGCTCACCACCTGTCACTGCCTACAATGAGCAGTTCTTC
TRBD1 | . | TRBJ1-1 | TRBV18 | CASSPDPGTASSEAFF | TGTGCCAGCTCACCCGACCCCGGGACAGCGAGTTCTGAAGCTTTCTTT
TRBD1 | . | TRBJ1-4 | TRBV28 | CASRQGSDEKLFF | TGTGCCAGCAGACAGGGGTCGGATGAAAAACTGTTTTTT
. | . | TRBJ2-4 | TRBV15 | CATQTASERRENIQYF | TGTGCCACTCAAACGGCGTCTGAGAGGCGGGAAAACATTCAGTACTTC
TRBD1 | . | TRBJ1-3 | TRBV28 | CASRDHRGIGNTIYF | TGTGCCAGCAGAGATCACAGGGGTATAGGAAACACCATATATTTT
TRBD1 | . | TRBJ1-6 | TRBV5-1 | CASSLAWTGAPSPLHF | TGCGCCAGCAGCTTGGCCTGGACAGGGGCACCTTCACCCCTCCACTTT
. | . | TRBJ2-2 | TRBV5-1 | CASSLEQANTGELFF | TGCGCCAGCAGCTTGGAGCAGGCGAACACCGGGGAGCTGTTTTTT
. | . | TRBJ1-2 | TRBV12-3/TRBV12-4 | CASSLSEDDGYTF | TGTGCCAGCAGTTTAAGTGAGGATGATGGCTACACCTTC
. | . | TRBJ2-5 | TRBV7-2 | CASSRGALQETQYF | TGTGCCAGCAGCCGCGGGGCTTTACAAGAGACCCAGTACTTC
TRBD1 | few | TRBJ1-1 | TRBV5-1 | CASSEGQLNTEAFF | TGCGCCAGCAGCGAGGGACAGTTGAACACTGAAGCTTTCTTT
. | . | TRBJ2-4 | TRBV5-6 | CASSLGQGGIQYF | TGTGCCAGCAGCTTGGGGCAGGGTGGCATTCAGTACTTC
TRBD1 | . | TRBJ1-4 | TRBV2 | CASREDRNRREKLFF | TGTGCCAGCAGAGAGGACAGGAACAGGAGAGAAAAACTGTTTTTT
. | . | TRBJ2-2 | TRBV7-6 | CASSNRDSGQAAGELFF | TGTGCCAGCAGCAACCGGGATTCTGGTCAGGCGGCCGGGGAGCTGTTTTTT
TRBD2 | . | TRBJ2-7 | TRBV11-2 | CASSLEVGAGGYEQYF | TGTGCCAGCAGCTTAGAAGTGGGAGCGGGGGGTTACGAGCAGTACTTC
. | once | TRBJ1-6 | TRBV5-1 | CASSFSGLWGKNSPLHF | TGCGCCAGCAGCTTTAGCGGGCTTTGGGGGAAGAATTCACCCCTCCACTTT
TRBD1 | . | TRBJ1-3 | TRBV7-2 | CASSLGQGSGNTIYF | TGTGCCAGCAGCTTAGGACAGGGCTCTGGAAACACCATATATTTT
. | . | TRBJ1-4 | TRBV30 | CAWSVGGAGTNEKLFF | TGTGCCTGGAGTGTAGGAGGGGCAGGAACTAATGAAAAACTGTTTTTT
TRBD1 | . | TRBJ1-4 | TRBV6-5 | CASTRDRGNEKLFF | TGTGCCAGCACCCGGGACAGGGGGAATGAAAAACTGTTTTTT
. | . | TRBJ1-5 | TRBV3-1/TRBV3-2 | CASSPGGVSNQPQHF | TGTGCCAGCAGCCCCGGGGGGGTTAGCAATCAGCCCCAGCATTTT
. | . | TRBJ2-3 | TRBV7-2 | CASSLQQTSRADTQYF | TGTGCCAGCAGCCTCCAACAGACTAGTAGGGCAGATACGCAGTATTTT
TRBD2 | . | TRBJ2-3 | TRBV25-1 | CASSEWAGGEDTQYF | TGTGCCAGCAGTGAATGGGCGGGGGGGGAAGATACGCAGTATTTT
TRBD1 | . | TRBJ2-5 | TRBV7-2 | CASSLVGQVQETQYF | TGTGCCAGCAGCTTAGTGGGACAGGTCCAAGAGACCCAGTACTTC
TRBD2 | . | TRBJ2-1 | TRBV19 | CASSHGLAGEQFF | TGTGCCAGTAGTCACGGACTAGCGGGCGAGCAGTTCTTC
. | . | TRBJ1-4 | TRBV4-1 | CASSQVDRGDEKLFF | TGCGCCAGCAGCCAAGTAGATAGAGGCGATGAAAAACTGTTTTTT
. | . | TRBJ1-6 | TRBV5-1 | CASSLEGRGNSPLHF | TGCGCCAGCAGCTTGGAGGGCAGAGGGAATTCACCCCTCCACTTT
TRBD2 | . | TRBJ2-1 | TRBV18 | CASSTPGGREQFF | TGTGCCAGCTCAACCCCGGGGGGGCGCGAGCAGTTCTTC
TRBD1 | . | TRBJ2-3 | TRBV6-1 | CASSEKGTGGWTDTQYF | TGTGCCAGCAGTGAAAAAGGGACAGGGGGCTGGACAGATACGCAGTATTTT
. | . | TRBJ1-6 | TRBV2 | CASNPGGDIPLHF | TGTGCCAGCAACCCGGGGGGGGACATACCCCTCCACTTT
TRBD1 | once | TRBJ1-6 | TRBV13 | CASSLQGAKHNSPLHF | TGTGCCAGCAGCCTGCAGGGGGCAAAGCATAATTCACCCCTCCACTTT
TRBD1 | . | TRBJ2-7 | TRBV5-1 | CASSLVQGASEQYF | TGCGCCAGCAGCTTGGTACAGGGGGCCTCCGAGCAGTACTTC
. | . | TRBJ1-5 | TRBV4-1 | CASSQDGGSRGPQHF | TGCGCCAGCAGCCAAGATGGGGGCTCAAGGGGACCCCAGCATTTT
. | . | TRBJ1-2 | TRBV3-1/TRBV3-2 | CASSPWGGLGYGYTF | TGTGCCAGCAGCCCCTGGGGGGGGCTCGGCTATGGCTACACCTTC
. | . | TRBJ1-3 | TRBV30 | CAFPSEASGNTIYF | TGTGCCTTCCCAAGCGAGGCTTCAGGAAACACCATATATTTT